The present entry profiles one TCR beta chain with its context. Antigen specificity is unknown. Some clones are missing from TCRdb's copy, which holds only in-frame ones; the method was immunoSEQ multiplex PCR. The sample contains some 20,000 clones, 75% to 90% of which appear only once. This sample was included in a study of lymphopenia after photon versus proton radiotherapy. Study-level findings and limits: Survival link was tested only in deceased patients; proton benefit remains a possibility.

CDR3 length equals 15 residues. The V end was cut by 8 bases, the J end by 5 bases, with 18 bases between. From germline, CDR1 is MDHEN and CDR2 SYDVKM. The clonotype comes from an elderly man with esophageal cancer. The chain has TRBV28 and TRBJ2-2; D is possibly TRBD1 or TRBD2 (7 bases each). This material consisted of peripheral blood, taken from a patient treated with proton-based radiotherapy. The CDR3 region has the DNA TGTGCCAGCTCTGGGGAGGGGGCGAGAACCGGGGAGCTGTTTTTT. It encodes CASSGEGARTGELFF. Supplemented by reference TRBV28 and TRBJ2-2, the full variable domain reads DVKVTQSSRYLVKRTGEKVFLECVQDMDHENMFWYRQDPGLGLRLIYFSYDVKMKEKGDIPEGYSVSREKKERFSLILESASTNQTSMYLCASSGEGARTGELFFGEGSRLTVL.